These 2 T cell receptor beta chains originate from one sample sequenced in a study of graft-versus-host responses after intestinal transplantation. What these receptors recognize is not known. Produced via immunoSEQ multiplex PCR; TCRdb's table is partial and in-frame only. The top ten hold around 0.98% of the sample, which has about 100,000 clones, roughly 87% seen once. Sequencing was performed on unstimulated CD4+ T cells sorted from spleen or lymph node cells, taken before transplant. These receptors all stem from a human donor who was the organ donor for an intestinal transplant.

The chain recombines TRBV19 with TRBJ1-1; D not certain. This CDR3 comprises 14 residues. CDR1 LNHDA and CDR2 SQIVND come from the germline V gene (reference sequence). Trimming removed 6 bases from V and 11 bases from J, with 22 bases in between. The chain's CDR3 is CASRPAGHTEWAFF. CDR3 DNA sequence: TGTGCCAGTAGACCCGCGGGTCACACTGAATGGGCTTTCTTT.

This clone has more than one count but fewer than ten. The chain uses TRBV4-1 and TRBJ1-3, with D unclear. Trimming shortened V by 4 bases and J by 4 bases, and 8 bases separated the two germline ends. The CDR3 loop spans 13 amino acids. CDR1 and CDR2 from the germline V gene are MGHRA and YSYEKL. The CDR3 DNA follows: TGCGCCAGCAGCCTGGTAGAGGGAAACACCATATATTTT. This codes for CASSLVEGNTIYF.